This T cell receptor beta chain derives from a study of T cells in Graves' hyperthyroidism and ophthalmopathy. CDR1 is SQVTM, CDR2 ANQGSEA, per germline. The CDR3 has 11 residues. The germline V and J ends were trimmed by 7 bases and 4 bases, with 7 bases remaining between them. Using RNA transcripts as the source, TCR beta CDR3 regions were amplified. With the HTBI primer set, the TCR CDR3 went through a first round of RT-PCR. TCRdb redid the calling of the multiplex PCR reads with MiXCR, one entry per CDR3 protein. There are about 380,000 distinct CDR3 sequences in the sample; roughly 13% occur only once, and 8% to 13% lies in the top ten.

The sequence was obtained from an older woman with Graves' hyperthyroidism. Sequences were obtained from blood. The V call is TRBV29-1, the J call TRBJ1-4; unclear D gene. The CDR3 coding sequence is TGCAGCGCCTCGGTTAATGAAAAACTGTTTTTT. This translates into CSASVNEKLFF. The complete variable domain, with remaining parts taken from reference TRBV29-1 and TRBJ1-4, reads SAVISQKPSRDICQRGTSLTIQCQVDSQVTMMFWYRQQPGQSLTLIATANQGSEATYESGFVIDKFPISRPNLTFSTLTVSNMSPEDSSIYLCSASVNEKLFFGSGTQLSVL.